These 30 T cell receptor beta chains share one sample of origin, sequenced in a study of beta chain features in type 1 diabetes. Expressed TCRB transcripts were sequenced, since all the RNA that had been isolated was reverse transcribed. Repertoires were generated with immunoSEQ multiplex PCR, while TCRdb's copy carries only in-frame clones and drops some. Of a few hundred thousand clones listed, more than 13% were seen once; the top ten hold under 0.02%. Sequenced sample: naive CD4+ T cells from blood. The receptors here all came from a woman under 30 in good health.

In this sample, this clone turned up a few times. The chain combines TRBV29-1 with TRBJ2-3; no clear D. V lost 6 bases and J lost 2, with 12 bases in between. Germline CDR1 and CDR2: SQVTM and ANQGSEA. The CDR3 has 13 residues. The CDR3 region is CSVPRADTDTQYF. The CDR3 region has the DNA TGCAGCGTCCCCCGTGCAGACACAGATACGCAGTATTTT.

This clone was found a few times. The CDR3: CASSIQGRYGYTF. In DNA, the CDR3 is TGTGCCAGCAGTATACAGGGTCGGTATGGCTACACCTTC. V usage is TRBV28 and J usage is TRBJ1-2, with D tentatively TRBD1 (6 bases). This CDR3 has 13 residues. Between the trimmed V and J ends, which lost 5 bases and 5 bases, there was a span of 12 bases. The germline CDR1 and CDR2 sequences are MDHEN and SYDVKM.

The table lists this clone with a few counts. This chain joins TRBV9 and TRBJ2-1; D might be TRBD2 (5 bases). Trimming shortened V by 3 bases and J by 5 bases, and 15 bases separated the two germline ends. CDR3 length equals 15 residues. The germline gives CDR1 SGDLS, CDR2 YYNGEE. The CDR3 here is CASSALAQHDNEQFF. The CDR3 nucleotides read TGTGCCAGCAGCGCCCTAGCACAACACGACAATGAGCAGTTCTTC. Based on the CDR3 plus reference TRBV9 and TRBJ2-1, the full variable domain is DSGVTQTPKHLITATGQRVTLRCSPRSGDLSVYWYQQSLDQGLQFLIQYYNGEERAKGNILERFSAQQFPDLHSELNLSSLELGDSALYFCASSALAQHDNEQFFGPGTRLTVL.

This clone was counted between two and nine times. The chain has TRBV28 and TRBJ2-7, with D unclear. V was clipped by 6 bases and J by 2 bases, with 5 bases between them. CDR1 is MDHEN and CDR2 is SYDVKM in the germline V gene. This CDR3 is built from 11 residues. Here the CDR3 reads CASRGAYEQYF. Here the CDR3 DNA reads TGTGCCAGCAGGGGCGCCTACGAGCAGTACTTC.

This rearrangement joins TRBV18 to TRBJ1-1; D unresolved. The CDR3 extends over 15 amino acids. Germline loops: CDR1 KGHSH, CDR2 LQKENI. Deletions cut 3 bases from V and 4 bases from J, with 15 bases between. CDR3 coding DNA: TGTGCCAGCTCACCCCAGAGTGCGGGATCCACTGAAGCTTTCTTT. Translation gives CASSPQSAGSTEAFF.

The J gene is TRBJ2-7, the V gene TRBV15; maybe TRBD2 (5 bases). V lost 6 bases and J 0 bases, leaving 9 bases between the germline ends. Germline CDR1 is LNHNV and CDR2 is YYDKDF (reference sequence). The CDR3 is 13 residues long. The CDR3 DNA reads TGTGCCACCAGAGGAGGTTTCTCCTACGAGCAGTACTTC. It codes for CATRGGFSYEQYF.

The chain uses TRBV7-9 and TRBJ1-5; tentatively, D is TRBD1 (6 bases). Trimming removed 1 base from V and 1 base from J, with 11 bases in between. This CDR3 has 16 amino acids. Germline V gives CDR1 SEHNR, CDR2 FQNEAQ (reference sequence). The CDR3 spells CASSLVTGTSNQPQHF. CDR3 DNA sequence: TGTGCCAGCAGCTTAGTCACAGGGACGAGCAATCAGCCCCAGCATTTT.

This chain uses TRBV11-2 with TRBJ2-1, with TRBD2 identical over 12 bases. Germline V gives CDR1 SGHAT, CDR2 FQNNGV. This CDR3 spans 15 amino acids. V gave up 5 bases and J gave up 9 bases; unmatched junction bases: 8. The CDR3 nucleotides read TGTGCCAGCAGCCGGTCTAGCGGGAGGGAGCTTGAGCAGTTCTTC. Translation gives CASSRSSGRELEQFF.

V and J are TRBV6-4 and TRBJ2-1, with TRBD1 matching 9 bases. Germline trimming cut 11 bases from V and 11 bases from J; bases unmatched to any gene: 19. CDR1 and CDR2 (germline): MRHNA, SNTAGT. This CDR3 is built from 15 residues. In nucleotides, the CDR3 is TGTGCCGCTGGCGACACAGGGGGCTCCTCCGATAAGCAGTTCTTC. Encoded protein: CAAGDTGGSSDKQFF.

This clone was detected a few times. The V and J genes are TRBV21-1 and TRBJ1-2; TRBD1 is the table's D call, not checked against the DNA. TRBV21-1 is tagged as a pseudogene. The CDR3 totals 15 residues. Here the CDR3 reads CASSKESQGVYGYTF. Here the CDR3 DNA reads TGTGCCAGCAGCAAAGAGTCGCAGGGGGTGTATGGCTACACCTTC.

The rearrangement uses TRBV5-1 and TRBJ2-6; D not resolved. The CDR3 extends over 16 amino acids. Trimming stripped 2 bases from V and 4 bases from J, with 13 bases between. The germline CDR1 and CDR2 sequences are SGHRS and YFSETQ. The CDR3 is CASSLPREVGANVLTF. The CDR3 DNA is TGCGCCAGCAGCTTACCTCGCGAGGTGGGGGCCAACGTCCTGACTTTC.

The chain employs TRBV5-1 and TRBJ1-4; 8 nucleotides agree with TRBD1. The CDR3 runs to 14 residues. J lost 5 bases, V lost 0 bases, and 0 bases had no gene match. Germline values: CDR1 SGHRS, CDR2 YFSETQ. The CDR3 sequence is CASSLDRGNEKLFF. The CDR3 bases are TGCGCCAGCAGCTTGGACAGGGGGAATGAAAAACTGTTTTTT.

The chain recombines TRBV25-1 with TRBJ2-1; the D is unclear. Germline V gene sequence: CDR1 MGHDK, CDR2 SYGVNS. Between the trimmed V and J ends, which lost 4 bases and 6 bases, there was a span of 7 bases. The CDR3 loop spans 12 amino acids. The CDR3 bases are TGTGCCAGCAGTGTTCGAGGCAATGAGCAGTTCTTC. It codes for CASSVRGNEQFF.

The chain carries TRBV29-1 and TRBJ2-7; 8 bases fit TRBD2. Germline CDR1 and CDR2: SQVTM and ANQGSEA. V was pared by 4 bases and J by 0 bases, with 2 bases of the junction left unmatched. This CDR3 spans 13 amino acids. DNA for the CDR3: TGCAGCGTTGTAGCGGGGAACTCCTACGAGCAGTACTTC. It is translated as CSVVAGNSYEQYF.

The chain couples TRBV5-4 to TRBJ1-2; maybe TRBD1 (5 bases). Trimming removed 3 bases from V and 2 bases from J, with 14 bases in between. The germline CDR1 and CDR2 sequences are SGHNT and YYREEE (reference sequence). CDR3 size: 15 residues. CDR3 amino acids: CASSWSQGTNYGYTF. DNA of the CDR3: TGTGCCAGCAGCTGGAGCCAGGGAACCAACTATGGCTACACCTTC.

The table lists this clone with a few counts. V and J are TRBV5-1 and TRBJ2-1; TRBD2 matches at 9 bases. Germline V gene data show CDR1 as SGHRS and CDR2 as YFSETQ. The CDR3 spans 15 residues. Trimming took 1 base from V and 7 from J; bases not matched to a gene: 6. CDR3 sequence: CASSLRIAGANEQFF. The CDR3 bases are TGCGCCAGCAGCTTGCGGATAGCGGGAGCTAATGAGCAGTTCTTC.

The gene calls are TRBV29-1 and TRBJ2-1; 10 positions match TRBD1. CDR3 size: 14 residues. V shed 6 bases and J 9 bases; nucleotides not matched to a gene: 11. Germline V lookup: CDR1 SQVTM, CDR2 ANQGSEA. The CDR3 region is CSVGRQTGGGEQFF. The CDR3 DNA reads as TGCAGCGTGGGGAGGCAGACAGGGGGCGGTGAGCAGTTCTTC.

The genes are TRBV19 and TRBJ2-7, with TRBD2 matching over 8 bases. V lost 3 bases, J lost 0 bases, and 4 bases stayed unmatched. This CDR3 comprises 15 residues. Germline V gene data show CDR1 as LNHDA and CDR2 as SQIVND (reference sequence). The CDR3: CASSIPGGPSYEQYF. DNA for the CDR3: TGTGCCAGTAGTATTCCGGGAGGGCCCTCCTACGAGCAGTACTTC.

This clone appeared a few times. The genes are TRBV11-3 and TRBJ2-1; D gene unclear. Trimming stripped 1 base from V and 5 bases from J, with 6 bases between. CDR3 length: 13 residues. CDR1 is SGHNT and CDR2 is YENEEA in the germline V gene. CDR3 in DNA: TGTGCCAGCAGCTTAGGTACAAACAATGAGCAGTTCTTC. Protein sequence: CASSLGTNNEQFF.

Here the CDR3 reads CASSLRVSQENTDTQYF. CDR3 nucleotide sequence: TGCGCCAGCAGCCTGCGAGTATCACAGGAGAACACAGATACGCAGTATTTT. The genes are TRBV4-1 and TRBJ2-3, with D tentatively TRBD1 (5 bases). The germline V gene encodes CDR1 MGHRA and CDR2 YSYEKL. The CDR3 extends over 17 amino acids. V lost 4 bases and J 2 bases, leaving 19 bases between the germline ends.

This clone appeared a few times. The chain joins TRBV29-1 to TRBJ2-1, with a weak D call TRBD1 (6 bases). V dropped 3 bases and J dropped 9 bases, with 18 bases sitting between them. The CDR3 length is 14 residues. Looked up from germline, CDR1 is SQVTM and CDR2 is ANQGSEA. The CDR3 bases are TGCAGCGTTGAGGGCCGGACAGCGTATTTTGAGCAGTTCTTC. It is translated as CSVEGRTAYFEQFF.

V is TRBV5-1 and J is TRBJ2-3; no firm D call. V dropped 5 bases and J dropped 0 bases, with 10 bases sitting between them. This CDR3 has 14 residues. Germline loops: CDR1 SGHRS, CDR2 YFSETQ. In DNA form, the CDR3 reads TGCGCCAGCAGACTCGCGTCTAGCACAGATACGCAGTATTTT. Protein: CASRLASSTDTQYF. The variable domain in full, completed from reference TRBV5-1 and TRBJ2-3, reads KAGVTQTPRYLIKTRGQQVTLSCSPISGHRSVSWYQQTPGQGLQFLFEYFSETQRNKGNFPGRFSGRQFSNSRSEMNVSTLELGDSALYLCASRLASSTDTQYFGPGTRLTVL.

The chain carries TRBV27 and TRBJ2-7; TRBD1 is a possible D gene (5 bases). Germline loops: CDR1 MNHEY, CDR2 SMNVEV (reference sequence). The CDR3 covers 16 residues. The V end lost 6 bases, the J end lost 2 bases, and 20 bases lay between the germline ends. This chain's CDR3 is CASSTVWGRNAYEQYF. As DNA, the CDR3 is TGTGCCAGCAGCACAGTTTGGGGCCGCAATGCCTACGAGCAGTACTTC.

V and J are TRBV4-2 and TRBJ2-7; 14 nucleotides align to TRBD2. CDR1 and CDR2 from the germline V gene are LGHNA and YNFKEQ. The CDR3 extends over 15 amino acids. Trimming removed 7 bases from V and 7 bases from J; junction bases left unmatched: 9. As DNA, the CDR3 is TGTGCCAGCACCCTCGGGACTAGCGGGAGCGTGGAGCAGTACTTC. It yields the protein CASTLGTSGSVEQYF.

This clone was counted between two and nine times. V gene TRBV7-9 combines with J gene TRBJ1-4; D is unresolved. CDR1 is SEHNR, CDR2 FQNEAQ, per germline (reference sequence). With 4 bases removed from V and 8 bases from J, the gap between germline ends came to 17 bases. The CDR3 is 15 amino acids. In nucleotides, the CDR3 is TGTGCCAGCAGCTCATTCCCGGGGAGTATCGAAAAACTGTTTTTT. Translation: CASSSFPGSIEKLFF.

V gene TRBV7-2 combines with J gene TRBJ2-7; TRBD2 matches 11 bases. V shed 5 bases, J shed 0 bases, and the junction held 3 bases outside the gene matches. The CDR3 runs 15 residues. CDR1 is SGHTA, CDR2 FQGNSA, per germline. The CDR3 loop is CASSALAGGSYEQYF. Written as DNA, the CDR3 is TGTGCCAGCAGCGCCCTAGCGGGAGGCTCCTACGAGCAGTACTTC.

The sample holds a few counts of this clone. This chain joins TRBV5-1 and TRBJ2-6, with TRBD2 as a possible D gene (5 bases). Per germline, CDR1 SGHRS and CDR2 YFSETQ. Trimming took off 0 bases at V and 2 bases at J, with 9 bases between the two ends. The CDR3 has 16 residues. CDR3 DNA: TGCGCCAGCAGCTTGGCGAGCGGAACTGGGGCCAACGTCCTGACTTTC. Residues: CASSLASGTGANVLTF.

This clone has more than one count but fewer than ten. The chain couples TRBV29-1 to TRBJ1-1, with 7 nucleotides matching TRBD1. With V trimmed by 4 bases and J by 6 bases, 8 bases remained unmatched. CDR1 is SQVTM, CDR2 ANQGSEA, per germline. The CDR3 loop spans 13 amino acids. This CDR3 is CSVGGGTGSEAFF. The DNA for the CDR3 is TGCAGCGTTGGAGGGGGCACAGGATCTGAAGCTTTCTTT. The whole variable domain, remainder taken from reference TRBV29-1 and TRBJ1-1, is SAVISQKPSRDICQRGTSLTIQCQVDSQVTMMFWYRQQPGQSLTLIATANQGSEATYESGFVIDKFPISRPNLTFSTLTVSNMSPEDSSIYLCSVGGGTGSEAFFGQGTRLTVV.

A few counts support this clone. This chain joins TRBV25-1 and TRBJ1-2, with a tentative D call TRBD1 (6 bases). Trimming cost V 4 bases and J 5 bases, with 8 bases left between them. There are 12 residues in the CDR3. Germline CDR1 is MGHDK and CDR2 is SYGVNS. The CDR3 spells CASSGQGYGYTF. CDR3 nucleotide sequence: TGTGCCAGCAGTGGGCAGGGGTATGGCTACACCTTC.

The chain uses TRBV19 and TRBJ1-5, with a weak D call TRBD1 (5 bases). The CDR3 totals 14 residues. Germline-derived CDR1 and CDR2 are LNHDA and SQIVND (reference sequence). Trimming cost V 6 bases and J 2 bases, with 11 bases left between them. The CDR3 protein is CASSSQGRNQPQHF. CDR3 in DNA: TGTGCCAGTAGCAGCCAGGGCCGCAATCAGCCCCAGCATTTT. Full variable domain (missing parts from reference TRBV19 and TRBJ1-5): DGGITQSPKYLFRKEGQNVTLSCEQNLNHDAMYWYRQDPGQGLRLIYYSQIVNDFQKGDIAEGYSVSREKKESFPLTVTSAQKNPTAFYLCASSSQGRNQPQHFGDGTRLSIL.